This T cell receptor beta chain was obtained from a study of PD-L1 blockade in urothelial cancer. Study in general: Patients started atezolizumab in the mid-2010s, 1,200 mg intravenously every 3 weeks. Whole-study results and caveats: Durable-benefit cases showed more tumor-associated blood clone expansion at 3 weeks.

Per-patient samples, pretreatment and on-treatment, numbered 1 to 8. Notes on this clone: Its antigen is unidentified.

Measured with immunoSEQ multiplex PCR; TCRdb has only the in-frame clones, and not every one. The sample carries roughly 44,000 clones, roughly 78% recorded once. This receptor was identified in a man between 65 and 85 years old with urothelial cancer. Sequenced here: PBMCs, sampled around atezolizumab (anti-PD-L1) treatment.

The CDR3: CASSRTAYGYTF. Here the CDR3 DNA reads TGTGCCAGTAGTCGGACAGCATATGGCTACACCTTC. The chain carries TRBV19 and TRBJ1-2, with D tentatively TRBD1 (6 bases). This CDR3 region has 12 residues. The V end lost 5 bases, the J end lost 5 bases, and 9 bases lay between the germline ends. Per germline, CDR1 LNHDA and CDR2 SQIVND (reference sequence).